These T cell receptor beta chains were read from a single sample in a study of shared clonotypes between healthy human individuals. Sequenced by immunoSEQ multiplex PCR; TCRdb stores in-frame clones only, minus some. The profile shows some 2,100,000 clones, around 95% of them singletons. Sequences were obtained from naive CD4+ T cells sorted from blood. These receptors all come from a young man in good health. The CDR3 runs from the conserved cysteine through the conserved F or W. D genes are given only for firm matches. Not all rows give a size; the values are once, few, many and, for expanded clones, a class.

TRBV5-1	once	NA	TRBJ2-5	CASSLAGGWQETQYF	TGCGCCAGCAGCTTGGCCGGGGGTTGGCAAGAGACCCAGTACTTC
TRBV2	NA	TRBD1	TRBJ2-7	CASNQGTAYEQYF	TGTGCCAGCAATCAAGGGACAGCCTACGAGCAGTACTTC
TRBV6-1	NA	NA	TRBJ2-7	CASSERSSYEQYF	TGTGCCAGCAGTGAAAGGAGCTCCTACGAGCAGTACTTC
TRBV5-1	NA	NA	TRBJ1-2	CASSLEGAEGYTF	TGCGCCAGCAGCTTGGAAGGGGCCGAGGGCTACACCTTC
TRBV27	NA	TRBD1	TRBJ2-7	CASSSAGGSYEQYF	TGTGCCAGCAGTTCAGCAGGGGGCTCCTACGAGCAGTACTTC
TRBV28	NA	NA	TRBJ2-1	CASGGSYNEQFF	TGTGCCAGTGGCGGCTCCTACAATGAGCAGTTCTTC
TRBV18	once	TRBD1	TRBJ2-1	CASSPSGTGGINEQFF	TGTGCCAGCTCACCCTCAGGGACAGGGGGCATAAATGAGCAGTTCTTC
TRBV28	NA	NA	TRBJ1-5	CASSLRQGANQPQHF	TGTGCCAGCAGTCTGCGGCAAGGGGCTAATCAGCCCCAGCATTTT
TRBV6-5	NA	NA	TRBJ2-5	CASTALGVETQYF	TGTGCCAGCACCGCTTTGGGGGTCGAGACCCAGTACTTC
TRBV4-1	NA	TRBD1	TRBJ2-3	CASSQVPRGTGRTDTQYF	TGCGCCAGCAGCCAAGTCCCCCGTGGGACAGGACGCACAGATACGCAGTATTTT
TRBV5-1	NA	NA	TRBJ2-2	CASSLRANTGELFF	TGCGCCAGCAGCTTACGTGCGAACACCGGGGAGCTGTTTTTT
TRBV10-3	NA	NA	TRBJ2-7	CAITRGISEQYF	TGTGCCATAACAAGGGGGATTTCGGAGCAGTACTTC
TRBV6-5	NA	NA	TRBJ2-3	CASQRGLDTDTQYF	TGTGCCAGCCAACGGGGGCTAGACACAGATACGCAGTATTTT
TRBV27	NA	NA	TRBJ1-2	CASSSLANYGYTF	TGTGCCAGCAGTTCGCTAGCTAACTATGGCTACACCTTC
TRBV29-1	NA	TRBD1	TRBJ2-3	CSVGDRVQDTQYF	TGCAGCGTGGGGGACAGGGTGCAAGATACGCAGTATTTT
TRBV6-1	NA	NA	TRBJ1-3	CASSQGPTIYF	TGTGCCAGCAGTCAGGGTCCTACCATATATTTT
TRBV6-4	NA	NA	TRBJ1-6	CASSAAVEGAPLHF	TGTGCCAGCAGTGCGGCAGTTGAGGGGGCACCCCTCCACTTT
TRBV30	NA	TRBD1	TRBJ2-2	CAWSVDRTGITGELFF	TGTGCCTGGAGTGTGGATAGGACAGGGATCACCGGGGAGCTGTTTTTT
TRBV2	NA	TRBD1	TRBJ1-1	CASSVAGQGPEAFF	TGTGCCAGCAGTGTCGCAGGACAGGGACCTGAAGCTTTCTTT
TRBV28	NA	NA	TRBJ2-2	CASHKGDGVRSTGELFF	TGTGCCAGCCATAAGGGGGATGGGGTTCGGTCCACCGGGGAGCTGTTTTTT
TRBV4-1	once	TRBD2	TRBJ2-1	CASSQIGGLAGGSSYNEQFF	TGCGCCAGCAGCCAAATAGGGGGACTAGCGGGAGGAAGCTCCTACAATGAGCAGTTCTTC
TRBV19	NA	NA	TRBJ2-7	CASSRDYEQYF	TGTGCCAGTAGCAGGGACTACGAGCAGTACTTC
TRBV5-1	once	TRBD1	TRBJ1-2	CASSPDRGRDYTF	TGCGCCAGCAGCCCCGACAGGGGGCGCGACTACACCTTC
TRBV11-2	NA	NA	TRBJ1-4	CASSRDRFLTNEKLFF	TGTGCCAGCAGCCGCGACAGGTTCCTAACTAATGAAAAACTGTTTTTT
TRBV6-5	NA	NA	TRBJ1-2	CASSRGALGNYGYTF	TGTGCCAGCAGTCGCGGGGCCCTCGGAAACTATGGCTACACCTTC
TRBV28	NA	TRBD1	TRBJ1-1	CASSPISGTGLGGDTEAFF	TGTGCCAGCAGTCCAATCTCCGGGACAGGGTTGGGTGGGGACACTGAAGCTTTCTTT
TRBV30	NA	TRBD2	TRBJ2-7	CAWSLTSGLSYEQYF	TGTGCCTGGAGTTTAACTAGCGGTCTCTCCTACGAGCAGTACTTC
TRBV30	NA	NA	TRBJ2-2	CAWKRAGNVAGELFF	TGTGCCTGGAAAAGGGCAGGGAATGTGGCCGGGGAGCTGTTTTTT
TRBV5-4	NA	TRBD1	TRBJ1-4	CASSPPGTGYEKLFF	TGTGCCAGCAGCCCGCCCGGGACAGGGTATGAAAAACTGTTTTTT
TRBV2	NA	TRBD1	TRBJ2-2	CAGTGQGNTGELFF	TGTGCCGGAACGGGACAGGGGAACACCGGGGAGCTGTTTTTT
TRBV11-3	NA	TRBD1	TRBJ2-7	CASSSGQANSYEQYF	TGTGCCAGCAGCTCGGGACAGGCGAACTCCTACGAGCAGTACTTC
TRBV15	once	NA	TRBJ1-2	CATSREGVSNYGYTF	TGTGCCACCAGCAGAGAAGGGGTCTCAAACTATGGCTACACCTTC
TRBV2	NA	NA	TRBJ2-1	CASSTADEQFF	TGTGCCAGCAGTACCGCCGATGAGCAGTTCTTC
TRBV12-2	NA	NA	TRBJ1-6	CASRLTAGTPNSPLHF	TGTGCAAGTCGCTTAACCGCCGGAACGCCTAATTCACCCCTCCACTTT
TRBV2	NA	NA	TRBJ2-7	CASSTREGGSYEQYF	TGTGCCAGCAGTACTAGAGAGGGGGGATCCTACGAGCAGTACTTC
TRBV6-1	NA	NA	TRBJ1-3	CASSGTGPSSGNTIYF	TGTGCCAGCAGTGGGACTGGACCGTCCTCTGGAAACACCATATATTTT
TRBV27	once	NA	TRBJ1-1	CASIKVQGNTEAFF	TGTGCCAGCATAAAGGTGCAAGGGAACACTGAAGCTTTCTTT
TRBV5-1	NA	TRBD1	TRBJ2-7	CASSRPGTESYEQYF	TGCGCCAGCAGCCGGCCCGGGACAGAATCCTACGAGCAGTACTTC
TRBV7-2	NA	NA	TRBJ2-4	CASTLLDKNIQYF	TGCGCGAGCACTTTGTTGGACAAAAACATTCAGTACTTC
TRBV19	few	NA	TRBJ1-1	CASSIVGVNTEAFF	TGTGCCAGTAGTATTGTGGGGGTGAACACTGAAGCTTTCTTT
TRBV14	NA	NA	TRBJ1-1	CASSPPLRDKNTEAFF	TGTGCCAGCAGCCCGCCTCTTCGGGACAAGAACACTGAAGCTTTCTTT
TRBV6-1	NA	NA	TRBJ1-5	CASSEVRQNNQPQHF	TGTGCCAGCAGTGAAGTCCGACAGAACAATCAGCCCCAGCATTTT
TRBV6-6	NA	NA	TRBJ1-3	CASSYPPGAGNTIYF	TGTGCCAGCAGTTACCCCCCCGGGGCTGGAAACACCATATATTTT
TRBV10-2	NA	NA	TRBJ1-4	CASSESSRTNEKLFF	TGCGCCAGCAGTGAGTCATCGCGAACTAATGAAAAACTGTTTTTT
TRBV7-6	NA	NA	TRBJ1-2	CASSKVPEISYGYTF	TGTGCCAGCAGCAAAGTTCCCGAGATAAGCTATGGCTACACCTTC
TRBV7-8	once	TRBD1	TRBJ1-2	CASSPTPKGQGDGYTF	TGTGCCAGCAGCCCCACGCCGAAAGGACAGGGAGATGGCTACACCTTC
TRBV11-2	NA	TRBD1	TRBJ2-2	CASSLKTGGRTGELFF	TGTGCCAGCAGCTTAAAGACAGGGGGCAGAACCGGGGAGCTGTTTTTT
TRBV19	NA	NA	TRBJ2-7	CASSPGTGGGAYEQYF	TGTGCCAGTAGTCCGGGGACCGGCGGTGGGGCATACGAGCAGTACTTC
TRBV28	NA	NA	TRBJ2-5	CASSFTRAKETQYF	TGTGCCAGCAGTTTTACCAGGGCGAAAGAGACCCAGTACTTC
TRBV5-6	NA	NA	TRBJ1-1	CASSLESMNTEAFF	TGTGCCAGCAGTCTCGAGAGTATGAACACTGAAGCTTTCTTT
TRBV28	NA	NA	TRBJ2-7	CASSLPFRGTPDYEQYF	TGTGCCAGCAGTTTACCCTTCCGGGGGACACCGGACTACGAGCAGTACTTC
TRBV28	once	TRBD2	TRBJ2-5	CASRSSGGYQETQYF	TGTGCCAGCAGAAGTAGCGGGGGCTACCAAGAGACCCAGTACTTC
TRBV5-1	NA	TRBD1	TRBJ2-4	CASSLTATGGVEAAKNIQYF	TGCGCCAGCAGCTTAACCGCGACAGGGGGAGTAGAGGCGGCCAAAAACATTCAGTACTTC
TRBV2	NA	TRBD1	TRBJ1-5	CASSEVGTGGYYQPQHF	TGTGCCAGCAGTGAAGTGGGGACAGGAGGGTACTATCAGCCCCAGCATTTT
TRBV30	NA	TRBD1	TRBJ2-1	CAWGKQGYEQFF	TGTGCCTGGGGGAAACAGGGGTATGAGCAGTTCTTC
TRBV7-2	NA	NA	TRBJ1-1	CASSFRVNTEAFF	TGTGCCAGCAGCTTCAGGGTGAACACTGAAGCTTTCTTT
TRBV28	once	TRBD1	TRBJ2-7	CASKTGGSSYEQYF	TGTGCCAGCAAAACAGGGGGCAGCTCCTACGAGCAGTACTTC
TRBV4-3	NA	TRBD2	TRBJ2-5	CASSQGRGGQETQYF	TGCGCCAGCAGCCAAGGACGGGGGGGCCAAGAGACCCAGTACTTC
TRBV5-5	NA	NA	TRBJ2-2	CASSLRHLTNTGELFF	TGTGCCAGCAGCTTGAGGCACCTTACGAACACCGGGGAGCTGTTTTTT